This TCR beta chain was captured in a study of identical twins (dated by TCRdb to the mid-2010s). Background for the entire study: To test whether fetal clonotypes persist, this study deep-sequenced TCR alpha and beta repertoires from monozygotic twins, from unrelated adults of various ages, and from cord blood. To rule out contamination, the twin experiments were replicated at different times with different library preparation protocols.

Study-wide findings and limitations: Conclusions relied on cross-sectional statistical analysis, since the same donors could not be followed over many years. In monozygotic twins, out-of-frame TCR alpha sharing was systematically underestimated by recombination models, although the models agreed with sharing between unrelated individuals. Excess twin sharing in beta out-of-frame sequences was weaker because fewer shared sequences lowered the signal-to-noise ratio. Invariant T cells such as MAIT and iNKT could partly confound zero-insertion analyses, although diverse VJ usage argued against such confounding for most clonotypes. Fewer insertions were carried by abundant cord blood beta clonotypes, a similar but weaker trend appeared in young adult naive repertoires, and no such trend appeared in memory repertoires. Out-of-frame TCR alpha sequences shared between twins showed an excess of low generation-probability sequences compared with coincidental sharing between unrelated individuals.

All donors were healthy Caucasians. Three pairs of female monozygotic twins, all aged about 18 to 29 years, made up the twin cohort. Positive isolation kits from Invitrogen were used to isolate the CD4+ and CD8+ T cell populations. Per the germline V gene, SQVTM is the CDR1 and ANQGSEA is the CDR2. At the junction V is shortened by 4 bases and J by 7 bases, with 17 bases in between. The CDR3 runs 14 residues from the cysteine to the phenylalanine. Here the CDR3 DNA is all that survives: 42 bases in frame from base 1. Library generation was performed with 5' RACE. The sequencer was an Illumina HiSeq 2000. A universal primer binding site was introduced by template switching, and a unique molecular identifier was present in the final cDNA, enabling accurate counting of TCR cDNA molecules. Specific primers in the conserved constant-segment region were used to synthesize first-strand cDNA for the TCR alpha and beta chains. Each cDNA library was double barcoded, with a SMART-Mk sample barcode plus Illumina barcodes, to control for contamination. TruSeq adapter sequences, together with Illumina sample barcodes, were added in two successive PCR steps. The TCR alpha and beta cDNA libraries were sequenced on the Illumina HiSeq platform using custom primers. For the original study's pipeline: MiGEC was used to process raw reads and extract unique molecular identifiers, and MiXCR was used to find CDR3 positions. For each individual, recombination models were inferred using an EM algorithm with the repgenHMM and IGoR tools. Shared clonotype analysis was performed with the tcR package in R, normalizing sharing by the product of cloneset sizes. Out-of-frame nonproductive sequences were analyzed to study raw recombination free of thymic and clonal selection effects. TCRdb reran the public reads through fastp at Q25 and MiXCR, keeping productive beta chains. One record per CDR3 amino acid sequence lists the most common genes and DNA. The V and J calls reflect TCRdb's pipeline rather than the authors' work. The sample includes approximately 300,000 distinct CDR3 sequences, with roughly 10% observed a single time. Approximately 6.6% of the sample belongs to the ten largest clones.

Note on this clonotype: Its binding antigen is unknown. No base qualities exist here, and no much larger clone lies one base off it.

This sample was shared with a second study, whose subject was yellow fever vaccine responses in identical twins. As noted in the second study: The authors reported that the T cell response to vaccination in identical twins appeared partly convergent and partly personalized. Focusing on identical twins, the study followed the T cell clones that responded to the vaccine, and did so with precision.

The chain was built from TRBV29-1 and TRBJ2-1; D gene: possibly TRBD1, on 6 matching bases. This clonotype was sampled from a woman under 30 in good health. Sequencing was performed on CD8+ T cells sorted from blood. The sequenced DNA: TGCAGCGTTGTCAGGACAGAAGGTATGAATGAGCAGTTCTTC. This gives the protein CSVVRTEGMNEQFF.